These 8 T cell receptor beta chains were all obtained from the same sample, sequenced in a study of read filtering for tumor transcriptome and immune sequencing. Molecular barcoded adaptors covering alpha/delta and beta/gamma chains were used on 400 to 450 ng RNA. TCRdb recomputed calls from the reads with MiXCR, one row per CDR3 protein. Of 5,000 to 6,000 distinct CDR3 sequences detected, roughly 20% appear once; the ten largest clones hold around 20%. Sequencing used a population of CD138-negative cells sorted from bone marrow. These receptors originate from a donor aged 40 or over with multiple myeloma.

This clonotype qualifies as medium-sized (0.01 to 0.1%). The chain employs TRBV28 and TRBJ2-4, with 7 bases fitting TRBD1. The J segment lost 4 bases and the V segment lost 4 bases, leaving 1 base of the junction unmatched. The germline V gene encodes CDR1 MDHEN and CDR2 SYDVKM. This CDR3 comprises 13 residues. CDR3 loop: CASSYRGKNIQYF. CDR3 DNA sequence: TGTGCCAGCAGTTACAGGGGTAAAAACATTCAGTACTTC.

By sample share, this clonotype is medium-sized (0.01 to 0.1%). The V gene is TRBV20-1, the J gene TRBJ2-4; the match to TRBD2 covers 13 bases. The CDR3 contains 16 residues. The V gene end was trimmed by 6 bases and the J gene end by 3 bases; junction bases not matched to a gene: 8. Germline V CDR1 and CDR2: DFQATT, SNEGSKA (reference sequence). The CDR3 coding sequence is TGCAGTGCCGTCCCAACTAGCGGGAGGGGCAAAAACATTCAGTACTTC. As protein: CSAVPTSGRGKNIQYF.

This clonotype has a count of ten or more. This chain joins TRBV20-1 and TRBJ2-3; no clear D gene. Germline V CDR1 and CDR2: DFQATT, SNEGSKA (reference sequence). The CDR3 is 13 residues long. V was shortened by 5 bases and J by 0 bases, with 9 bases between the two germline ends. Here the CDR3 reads CSAGQSSTDTQYF. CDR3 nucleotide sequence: TGCAGTGCTGGCCAGTCTAGCACAGATACGCAGTATTTT.

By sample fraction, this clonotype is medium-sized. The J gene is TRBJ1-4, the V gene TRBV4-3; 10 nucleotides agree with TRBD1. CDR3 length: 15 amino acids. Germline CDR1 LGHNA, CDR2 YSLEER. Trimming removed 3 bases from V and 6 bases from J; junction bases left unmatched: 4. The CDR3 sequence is CASSHYGTGDEKLFF. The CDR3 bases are TGCGCCAGCAGCCATTATGGGACAGGGGATGAAAAACTGTTTTTT.

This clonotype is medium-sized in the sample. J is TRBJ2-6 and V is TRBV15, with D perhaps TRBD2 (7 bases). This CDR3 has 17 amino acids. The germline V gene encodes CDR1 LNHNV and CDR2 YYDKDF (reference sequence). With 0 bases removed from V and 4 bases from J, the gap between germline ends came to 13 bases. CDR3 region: CATSRDLGGLGANVLTF. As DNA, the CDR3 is TGTGCCACCAGCAGAGATCTGGGGGGGCTCGGGGCCAACGTCCTGACTTTC. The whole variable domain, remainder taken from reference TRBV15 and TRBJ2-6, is DAMVIQNPRYQVTQFGKPVTLSCSQTLNHNVMYWYQQKSSQAPKLLFHYYDKDFNNEADTPDNFQSRRPNTSFCFLDIRSPGLGDTAMYLCATSRDLGGLGANVLTFGAGSRLTVL.

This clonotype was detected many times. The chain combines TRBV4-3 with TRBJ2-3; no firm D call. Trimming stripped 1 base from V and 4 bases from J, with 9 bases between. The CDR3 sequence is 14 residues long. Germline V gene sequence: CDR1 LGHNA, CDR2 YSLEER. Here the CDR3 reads CASSQVERPDTQYF. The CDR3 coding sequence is TGCGCCAGCAGCCAAGTAGAGCGCCCAGATACGCAGTATTTT.

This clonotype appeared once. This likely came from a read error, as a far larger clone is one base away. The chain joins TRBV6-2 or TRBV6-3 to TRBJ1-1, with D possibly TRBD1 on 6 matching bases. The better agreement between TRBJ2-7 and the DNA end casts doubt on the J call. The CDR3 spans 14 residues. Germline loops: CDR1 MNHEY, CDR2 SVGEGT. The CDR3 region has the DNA TGTGCCAGCAAACCCGACAGGATGTTCGGCGAGCAGTACTTC. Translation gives CASKPDRMFGEQYF.

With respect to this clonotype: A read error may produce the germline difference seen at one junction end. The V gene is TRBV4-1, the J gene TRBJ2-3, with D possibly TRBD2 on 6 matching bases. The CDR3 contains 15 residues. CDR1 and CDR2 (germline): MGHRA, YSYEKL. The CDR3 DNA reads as TGCGCCAGTAGCCAACAGGACTCTAGCGCAGATACGCAGTATTTT. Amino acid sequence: CASSQQDSSADTQYF.